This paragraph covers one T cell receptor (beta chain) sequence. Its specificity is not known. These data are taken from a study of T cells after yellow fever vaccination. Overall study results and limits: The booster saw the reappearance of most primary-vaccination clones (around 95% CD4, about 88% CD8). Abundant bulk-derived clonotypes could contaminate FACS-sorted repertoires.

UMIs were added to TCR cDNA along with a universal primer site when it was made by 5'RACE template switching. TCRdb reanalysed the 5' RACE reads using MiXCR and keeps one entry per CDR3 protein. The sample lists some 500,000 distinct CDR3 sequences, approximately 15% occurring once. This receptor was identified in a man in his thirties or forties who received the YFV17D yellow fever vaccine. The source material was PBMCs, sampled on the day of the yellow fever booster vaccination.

CDR3: CSARREGLYEQYF. For the CDR3, the DNA is TGCAGTGCTAGGCGGGAGGGCCTCTACGAGCAGTACTTC. The chain links TRBV20-1 to TRBJ2-7, with TRBD2 identical over 9 bases. The CDR3 has 13 amino acids. Trimming cost V 3 bases and J 3 bases; bases outside gene matches: 3. CDR1 and CDR2 from the germline V gene are DFQATT and SNEGSKA (reference sequence).